The 9 T cell receptor beta chains below come from one sample, sequenced in a study of blood T cell repertoires in COVID-19. The repertoire was sequenced with immunoSEQ multiplex PCR; TCRdb's copy has only in-frame clones and lacks some. The sample includes about 58,000 clones, roughly 79% of them seen just once. Material: peripheral blood. The source is a human donor in a cohort sampled during active COVID-19.

The chain is built from TRBV19 and TRBJ1-2; D might be TRBD1 (6 bases). Trimming stripped 4 bases from V and 0 bases from J, with 15 bases between. The CDR3 is 16 residues long. In germline, CDR1 is LNHDA, CDR2 SQIVND (reference sequence). The CDR3 DNA reads as TGTGCCAGTAGTAGACCCCAGGGGCTATCTAACTATGGCTACACCTTC. This translates into CASSRPQGLSNYGYTF.

The rearrangement uses TRBV7-9 and TRBJ2-6; D is undetermined. In germline, CDR1 is SEHNR, CDR2 FQNEAQ (reference sequence). The CDR3 length is 18 residues. Trimming removed 2 bases from V and 0 bases from J, with 14 bases in between. CDR3 sequence (DNA): TGTGCCAGCAGCTTACGCACCAGAAGATACTCTGGGGCCAACGTCCTGACTTTC. It codes for CASSLRTRRYSGANVLTF. Together with reference TRBV7-9 and TRBJ2-6, the CDR3 gives the full variable domain: DTGVSQNPRHKITKRGQNVTFRCDPISEHNRLYWYRQTLGQGPEFLTYFQNEAQLEKSRLLSDRFSAERPKGSFSTLEIQRTEQGDSAMYLCASSLRTRRYSGANVLTFGAGSRLTVL.

The genes are TRBV10-3 and TRBJ1-6; 9 bases match TRBD1. The CDR3 runs 16 residues. Germline CDR1 and CDR2: ENHRY and SYGVKD. With V trimmed by 2 bases and J by 3 bases, 2 bases remained unmatched. The CDR3: CAISEKDRGYNSPLHF. For the CDR3, the DNA is TGTGCCATCAGTGAGAAGGACAGGGGCTATAATTCACCCCTCCACTTT.

The rearrangement links TRBV6-2 or TRBV6-3 to TRBJ2-7; the match to TRBD2 covers 10 bases. Germline lookup yields CDR1 MNHEY and CDR2 SVGEGT. This CDR3 region has 17 residues. Germline trimming cut 6 bases from V and 5 bases from J; bases unmatched to any gene: 16. CDR3 coding DNA: TGTGCCAGCAGCCGTCCGACTAGCGGGCGGTCTGGAAACGAGCAGTACTTC. Residues: CASSRPTSGRSGNEQYF.

This rearrangement joins TRBV9 to TRBJ2-4, with 7 bases lining up with TRBD2. Unmatched junction bases numbered 3, after V lost 0 bases and J lost 0 bases. The CDR3 has 16 amino acids. Germline V CDR1 and CDR2: SGDLS, YYNGEE. CDR3 sequence: CASSVGASGAKNIQYF. Written as DNA, the CDR3 is TGTGCCAGCAGCGTAGGGGCTAGCGGAGCCAAAAACATTCAGTACTTC.

The chain has TRBV2 and TRBJ1-1; the D gene is possibly TRBD1 (5 bases). The CDR3 is 14 residues long. V gave up 2 bases and J gave up 6 bases, with 13 bases separating them. The germline V gene encodes CDR1 SNHLY and CDR2 FYNNEI. The CDR3 sequence: CASSERGFGAEAFF. For the CDR3, the DNA is TGTGCCAGCAGTGAAAGGGGTTTTGGGGCTGAAGCTTTCTTT.

The J gene is TRBJ2-3, the V gene TRBV6-2 or TRBV6-3; 9 positions match TRBD2. There are 15 residues in the CDR3. The junction had 8 bases not matched to a gene; V was cut back by 4 bases and J by 6 bases. CDR1 is MNHEY, CDR2 SVGEGT, per germline. DNA of the CDR3: TGTGCCAGCAGTTCTAGCGGGGTGGGGGCGGATACGCAGTATTTT. It translates to CASSSSGVGADTQYF.

The sample holds a few counts of this clone. This rearrangement joins TRBV7-2 to TRBJ2-7; tentatively, D is TRBD1 (6 bases). Trimming cost V 8 bases and J 3 bases, with 17 bases left between them. Germline CDR1 is SGHTA and CDR2 is FQGNSA. The CDR3 is 14 residues long. The CDR3 loop is CASSERTDLYEQYF. The CDR3 coding sequence is TGTGCCAGCTCCGAGCGGACAGACCTCTACGAGCAGTACTTC.

This chain links TRBV7-2 with TRBJ2-7; D remains ambiguous. The V and J ends lost 1 base and 3 bases respectively, with 13 bases between them. The CDR3 is 15 amino acids. Germline loops: CDR1 SGHTA, CDR2 FQGNSA. The CDR3 reads CASSLVGLVGYEQYF. In nucleotides, the CDR3 is TGTGCCAGCAGCTTAGTCGGGTTAGTAGGCTACGAGCAGTACTTC.